This is a list of T cell receptor beta chains from one sample in a study of T cells in Graves' hyperthyroidism and ophthalmopathy. One entry per CDR3 protein, called by TCRdb with MiXCR from the multiplex PCR reads. This table has 550,000 to 650,000 distinct CDR3 sequences, less than 15% appearing once. Material: blood. These receptors were taken from a woman aged 40 to 49 with Graves' hyperthyroidism. Both conserved end residues are part of each CDR3. The D gene is left open where the match is weak. Only some rows state a clone size, as once, few, many or a class for expanded clones.

v_call	d_call	clone_size	j_call	cdr3_nt	cdr3_aa
TRBV20-1	-	many	TRBJ2-2	TGCAGTGCTAGAGATCGGGTCAAGGCAAACACCGGGGAGCTGTTTTTT	CSARDRVKANTGELFF
TRBV29-1	TRBD1	many	TRBJ2-7	TGCAGCGTCCTAAGACAGGGGATGGGTTACGAGCAGTACTTC	CSVLRQGMGYEQYF
TRBV7-3	TRBD2	many	TRBJ2-2	TGTGCCAGCACCTACGGGGGAGGGGCCTACACCGGGGAGCTGTTTTTT	CASTYGGGAYTGELFF
TRBV6-5	-	-	TRBJ2-7	TGTGCCAGCAGTTACTCCATGGGGGCCTACGAGCAGTACTTC	CASSYSMGAYEQYF
TRBV3-1	TRBD2	-	TRBJ2-5	TGTGCCAGCAGCAATCCGGGACTACGGGTCCAGTACTTC	CASSNPGLRVQYF
TRBV6-5	-	many	TRBJ2-3	TGTGCCAGCAGTTACTCGGAGGGGGCAGATACGCAGTATTTT	CASSYSEGADTQYF
TRBV15	-	many	TRBJ2-7	TGTGCCACCAGTGGGGTCAGGGGCACCTACGAGCAGTACTTC	CATSGVRGTYEQYF
TRBV20-1	TRBD2	many	TRBJ2-4	TGCAGTGCTAGAGTGGGCGGGAGGGCAAACATTCAGTACTTC	CSARVGGRANIQYF
TRBV20-1	TRBD2	many	TRBJ2-3	TGCAGTGCTCTAGCGGGAGCTCACCCAGATACGCAGTATTTT	CSALAGAHPDTQYF
TRBV6-2/TRBV6-3	-	many	TRBJ2-5	TGTGCCAGCAGTAATGGACCAGAGACCCAGTACTTC	CASSNGPETQYF
TRBV28	TRBD1	few	TRBJ1-5	TGTGCCAGCAGTTTAACAGGGGCGAGTCAGCCCCAGCATTTT	CASSLTGASQPQHF
TRBV6-5	-	many	TRBJ1-2	TGTGCCAGCAGTTACTCGGGAAGTGGGATGGGGGGCTACACCTTC	CASSYSGSGMGGYTF
TRBV14	-	-	TRBJ2-3	TGTGCCAGCAGCCAACTTGCTAGCACAGATACGCAGTATTTT	CASSQLASTDTQYF
TRBV29-1	-	-	TRBJ2-1	TGCAGCGTTGAAGAGTGGGACTCCTACAATGAGCAGTTCTTC	CSVEEWDSYNEQFF
TRBV30	-	few	TRBJ1-4	TGTGCCAGGAGTTCACAGGGACTTGAAAAACTGTTTTTT	CARSSQGLEKLFF
TRBV19	TRBD1	-	TRBJ2-3	TGTGCCAGTAGTATAGGGACAGGGACAGATACGCAGTATTTT	CASSIGTGTDTQYF
TRBV19	TRBD2	few	TRBJ2-5	TGTGCCAGTAGTCGGACTAGCGGGATGGAGACCCAGTACTTC	CASSRTSGMETQYF
TRBV11-2	-	many	TRBJ2-1	TGTGCCAGCAGCTTAGACGACCAGGGTTCCCATGAGCAGTTCTTC	CASSLDDQGSHEQFF
TRBV28	TRBD1	many	TRBJ2-7	TGTGCCAGCACAACGACAGGGGGCGCTTACGAGCAGTACTTC	CASTTTGGAYEQYF
TRBV3-1	-	many	TRBJ1-1	TGTGCCAGCAGCCAAGGGGGGGACACCACTGAAGCTTTCTTT	CASSQGGDTTEAFF
TRBV7-9	-	few	TRBJ1-2	TGTGCCAGCAGCCAATCGGCTAACTATGGCTACACCTTC	CASSQSANYGYTF
TRBV30	-	-	TRBJ1-5	TGTGCCTGGAGTGGGACACTTCGCAATCAGCCCCAGCATTTT	CAWSGTLRNQPQHF
TRBV5-1	-	many	TRBJ2-2	TGCGCCAGCAGCTTGGGGGCGGGTACGAACACCGGGGAGCTGTTTTTT	CASSLGAGTNTGELFF
TRBV29-1	-	few	TRBJ2-7	TGCAGCGTTGAAGGCCAGGACAAGTACGAGCAGTACTTC	CSVEGQDKYEQYF
TRBV20-1	-	few	TRBJ2-2	TGCAGTGCTAGAGCAACGGGAAGGGTATTGACCGGGGAGCTGTTTTTT	CSARATGRVLTGELFF
TRBV5-1	-	many	TRBJ2-1	TGCGCCAGCAGTCCGGTGAACGCCAATGAGCAGTTCTTC	CASSPVNANEQFF
TRBV6-1	-	-	TRBJ1-3	TGTGCCAGCACCCCTTTTGTAGGTGGAAACACCATATATTTT	CASTPFVGGNTIYF
TRBV20-1	TRBD2	many	TRBJ2-7	TGCAGTGCTAGAGCCCTCTCTAGCGGGAGGGGCGAGCAGTACTTC	CSARALSSGRGEQYF
TRBV15	TRBD1	-	TRBJ1-2	TGTGCCACCAGCAGATCGGGACAGGGGGCGAACTATGGCTACACCTTC	CATSRSGQGANYGYTF
TRBV6-1	-	few	TRBJ2-7	TGTGCCAGCAGGGTATGGTCCGCCACACTCTACGAGCAGTACTTC	CASRVWSATLYEQYF
TRBV28	-	-	TRBJ1-5	TGTGCCAGCAGTTCGATCCGGGACGGCGATCAGCCCCAGCATTTT	CASSSIRDGDQPQHF
TRBV18	TRBD1	many	TRBJ2-7	TGTGCCAGCTCACCTATGACAGGGGGAAACGAGCAGTACTTC	CASSPMTGGNEQYF
TRBV11-2	-	-	TRBJ2-3	TGTGCCAGCAGCTTAGCCCCCTTACAGGTCCGCACAGATACGCAGTATTTT	CASSLAPLQVRTDTQYF
TRBV20-1	-	few	TRBJ1-5	TGCAGTGCTAGCGGGGATAGCAATCAGCCCCAGCATTTT	CSASGDSNQPQHF
TRBV30	-	many	TRBJ2-5	TGTGCCTGGACCCAATACGCAGGGATCGCCGAGACCCAGTACTTC	CAWTQYAGIAETQYF
TRBV6-1	-	few	TRBJ1-5	TGTGCCAGCACAGGGTCGGGTAAACAGCCCCAGCATTTT	CASTGSGKQPQHF
TRBV28	-	many	TRBJ2-5	TGTGCCAGCAGTCCCACTTCCGGGGCTCGGGAACGTCAGTACTTC	CASSPTSGARERQYF
TRBV19	-	-	TRBJ1-3	TGTGCCACCTCTCGGCCTAAAAGCTCTGGAAACACCATATATTTT	CATSRPKSSGNTIYF
TRBV7-8	TRBD2	many	TRBJ2-3	TGTGCCAGCAGCTCACCCCTTCAGCGGGAGTCCATAGTGGATACGCAGTATTTT	CASSSPLQRESIVDTQYF
TRBV2	-	few	TRBJ2-3	TGTGCCAGCAGTGAGTTAGGGGGAGGGCCAACAGATACGCAGTATTTT	CASSELGGGPTDTQYF
TRBV5-1	-	-	TRBJ1-4	TGCGCCAGCAGCTCAGACCTAGAGGGTGAAAAACTGTTTTTT	CASSSDLEGEKLFF
TRBV14	-	-	TRBJ1-6	TGTGCCAGCAGCCAAGACAAGGGAAATTCACCCCTCCACTTT	CASSQDKGNSPLHF
TRBV28	TRBD2	many	TRBJ2-3	TGTGCCAGCAGTTTAGTGTCGGGACTAGCGGGAGCTGGAACAGATACGCAGTATTTT	CASSLVSGLAGAGTDTQYF
TRBV20-1	TRBD1	few	TRBJ1-5	TGCAGTGCCCCCGGGACAGGGTCGTATAGCAATCAGCCCCAGCATTTT	CSAPGTGSYSNQPQHF